This record concerns one TCR beta chain sequence. Systemic immunosuppression or autoimmune disease history was grounds to exclude patients. Sequencing used immunoSEQ multiplex PCR; TCRdb keeps in-frame clones, though not all of them. Counted here are about 76,000 clones, 65% to 90% occurring once; the ten biggest clones make up roughly 0.66%. V lost 7 bases, J lost 4 bases, and 16 bases lay in between. The V gene's germline CDR1 is MNHEY and CDR2 SMNVEV (reference sequence). The CDR3 loop spans 15 amino acids. This sample is drawn from a study of OX40 agonist ivuxolimab in advanced cancers. Study details: Having had anti-PD-1, anti-PD-L1 or anti-CTLA-4 therapy before was allowed, and under 50% had some.

The clonotype comes from an adult with an advanced solid tumor such as melanoma, head and neck, liver or kidney cancer. The sequences come from CD4+ or CD8+ T cells sorted from blood, collected in a trial of the OX40 agonist ivuxolimab. The chain recombines TRBV27 with TRBJ2-2; D is ambiguous. CDR3 sequence: CASTLGPDSTGELFF. In nucleotides, the CDR3 is TGTGCCAGCACTCTTGGACCGGATTCCACCGGGGAGCTGTTTTTT.